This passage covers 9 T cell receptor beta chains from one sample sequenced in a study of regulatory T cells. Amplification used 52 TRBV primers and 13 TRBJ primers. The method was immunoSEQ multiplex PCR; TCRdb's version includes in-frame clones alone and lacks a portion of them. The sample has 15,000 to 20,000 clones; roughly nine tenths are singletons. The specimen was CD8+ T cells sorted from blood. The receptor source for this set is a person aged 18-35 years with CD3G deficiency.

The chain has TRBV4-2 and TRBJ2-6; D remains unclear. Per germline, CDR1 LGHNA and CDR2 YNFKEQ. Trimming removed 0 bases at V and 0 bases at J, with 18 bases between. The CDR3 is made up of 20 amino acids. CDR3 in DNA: TGTGCCAGCAGCCAAGAGGAATTCGCTAGAGACCTCTCTGGGGCCAACGTCCTGACTTTC. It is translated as CASSQEEFARDLSGANVLTF.

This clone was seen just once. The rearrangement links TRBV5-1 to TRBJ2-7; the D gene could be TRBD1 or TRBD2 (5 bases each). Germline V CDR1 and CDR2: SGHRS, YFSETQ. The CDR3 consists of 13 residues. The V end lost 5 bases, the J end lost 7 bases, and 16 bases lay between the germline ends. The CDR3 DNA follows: TGCGCCAGCAGGGGGGAAGCCTTAGAAGAGCAGTACTTC. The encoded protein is CASRGEALEEQYF.

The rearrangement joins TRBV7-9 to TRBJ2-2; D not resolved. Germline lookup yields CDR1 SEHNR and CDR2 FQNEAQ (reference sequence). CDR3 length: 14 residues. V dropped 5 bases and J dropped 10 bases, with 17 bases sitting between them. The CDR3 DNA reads TGTGCCAGCAGCGTGGCGTCGGAGAAGGAGGAGCTGTTTTTT. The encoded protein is CASSVASEKEELFF.

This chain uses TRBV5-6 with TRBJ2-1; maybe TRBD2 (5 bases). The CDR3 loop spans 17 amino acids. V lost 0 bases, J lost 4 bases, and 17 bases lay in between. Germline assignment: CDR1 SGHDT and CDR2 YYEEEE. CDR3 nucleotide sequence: TGTGCCAGCAGCTTGGCCCGGAACTGGAGAGGGTACAATGAGCAGTTCTTC. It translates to CASSLARNWRGYNEQFF. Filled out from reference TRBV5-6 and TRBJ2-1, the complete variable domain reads DAGVTQSPTHLIKTRGQQVTLRCSPKSGHDTVSWYQQALGQGPQFIFQYYEEEERQRGNFPDRFSGHQFPNYSSELNVNALLLGDSALYLCASSLARNWRGYNEQFFGPGTRLTVL.

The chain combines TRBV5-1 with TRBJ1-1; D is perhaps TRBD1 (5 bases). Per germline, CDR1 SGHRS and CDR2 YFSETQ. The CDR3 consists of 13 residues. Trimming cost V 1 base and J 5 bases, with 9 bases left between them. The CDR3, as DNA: TGCGCCAGCAGCTTGAAGGGGTCAACTGAAGCTTTCTTT. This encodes CASSLKGSTEAFF.

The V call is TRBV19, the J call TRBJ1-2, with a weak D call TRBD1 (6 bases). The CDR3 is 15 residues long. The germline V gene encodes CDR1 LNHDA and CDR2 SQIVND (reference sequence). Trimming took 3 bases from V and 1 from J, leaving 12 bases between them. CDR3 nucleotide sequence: TGTGCCAGTAGTATTTGGGGACATAATAACTATGGCTACACCTTC. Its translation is CASSIWGHNNYGYTF. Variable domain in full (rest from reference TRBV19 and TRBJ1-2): DGGITQSPKYLFRKEGQNVTLSCEQNLNHDAMYWYRQDPGQGLRLIYYSQIVNDFQKGDIAEGYSVSREKKESFPLTVTSAQKNPTAFYLCASSIWGHNNYGYTFGSGTRLTVV.

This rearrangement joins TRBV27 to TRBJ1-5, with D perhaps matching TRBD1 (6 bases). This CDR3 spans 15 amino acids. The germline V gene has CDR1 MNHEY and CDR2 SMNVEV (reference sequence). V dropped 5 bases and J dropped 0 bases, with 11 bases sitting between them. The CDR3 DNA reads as TGTGCCAGCAGTCCAGAGGGGGATAGCAATCAGCCCCAGCATTTT. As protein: CASSPEGDSNQPQHF.

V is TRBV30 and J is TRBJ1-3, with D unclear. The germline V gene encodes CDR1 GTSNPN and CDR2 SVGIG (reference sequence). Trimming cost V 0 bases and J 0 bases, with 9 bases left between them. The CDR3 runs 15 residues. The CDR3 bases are TGTGCCTGGAGTGTAGACGGAGGCTCTGGAAACACCATATATTTT. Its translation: CAWSVDGGSGNTIYF.

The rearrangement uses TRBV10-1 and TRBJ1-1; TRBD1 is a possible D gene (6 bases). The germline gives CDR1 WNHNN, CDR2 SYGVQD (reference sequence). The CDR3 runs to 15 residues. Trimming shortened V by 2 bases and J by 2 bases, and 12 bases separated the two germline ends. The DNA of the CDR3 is TGCGCCAGCAGTGAGAGTCCAGGGGATAACACTGAAGCTTTCTTT. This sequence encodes CASSESPGDNTEAFF.